The 21 T cell receptor beta chains below were found in one sample sequenced in a study of blood T cell repertoires in COVID-19. Clones were read by immunoSEQ multiplex PCR, and TCRdb kept only the in-frame ones, dropping some. The sample lists about 170,000 clones, 75% to 90% occurring once. Sequenced sample: PBMCs or T cells enriched from blood (not recorded which). The receptors stem from a woman aged 18 to 35 who had recovered from COVID-19.

The V and J genes are TRBV5-1 and TRBJ2-5; TRBD2 is a possible D gene (5 bases). The V and J ends lost 0 bases and 4 bases respectively, with 13 bases between them. The CDR3 runs 15 residues. The germline gives CDR1 SGHRS, CDR2 YFSETQ. In nucleotides, the CDR3 is TGCGCCAGCAGCTTGGGGGCTAGCCAACGAGAGACCCAGTACTTC. This translates into CASSLGASQRETQYF.

This clone was detected a few times. The chain links TRBV27 to TRBJ1-1; D gene unclear. Per germline, CDR1 MNHEY and CDR2 SMNVEV (reference sequence). The CDR3 sequence is 12 residues long. Trimming left V 4 bases short and J 1 base short, with 4 bases between. This CDR3 is CASSSGNTEAFF. CDR3 DNA: TGTGCCAGCAGTTCCGGGAACACTGAAGCTTTCTTT.

This clone turned up a few times. The V call is TRBV7-9, the J call TRBJ2-7; a possible D gene is TRBD1 (5 bases). Germline assignment: CDR1 SEHNR and CDR2 FQNEAQ (reference sequence). The CDR3 length is 12 residues. V was shortened by 5 bases and J by 2 bases, with 7 bases between the two germline ends. The CDR3 loop is CASSPTAYEQYF. The CDR3 nucleotides are TGTGCCAGCAGCCCGACAGCCTACGAGCAGTACTTC.

The chain employs TRBV9 and TRBJ1-4; D is possibly TRBD1 (6 bases). Looked up from germline, CDR1 is SGDLS and CDR2 is YYNGEE. V lost 7 bases, J lost 12 bases, and 16 bases lay in between. This CDR3 has 12 amino acids. The CDR3 DNA sequence: TGTGCCAGCGGGACACTCTGGGGAGAACTGTTTTTT. Amino acids: CASGTLWGELFF.

The chain carries TRBV6-5 and TRBJ2-7, with TRBD2 matching over 9 bases. CDR1 is MNHEY and CDR2 is SVGAGI in the germline V gene. V was clipped by 4 bases and J by 2 bases; unmatched bases: 0. The CDR3 loop spans 13 amino acids. The CDR3 sequence is CASSWTSAYEQYF. CDR3 in DNA: TGTGCCAGCAGTTGGACTAGCGCCTACGAGCAGTACTTC.

The V gene is TRBV28, the J gene TRBJ2-1; D is undetermined. Per germline, CDR1 MDHEN and CDR2 SYDVKM. The germline V and J ends were trimmed by 8 bases and 10 bases, with 12 bases remaining between them. This CDR3 has 11 residues. CDR3 sequence: CASGIVGEQFF. The CDR3, as DNA: TGTGCCAGCGGCATCGTCGGGGAGCAGTTCTTC.

This chain uses TRBV3-1 (or the pseudogene TRBV3-2) with TRBJ2-5, with D maybe TRBD1 (5 bases). CDR3 size: 15 residues. Trimming stripped 0 bases from V and 1 base from J, with 9 bases between. From germline, CDR1 is LGHDT and CDR2 YNNKEL (reference sequence). CDR3 bases: TGTGCCAGCAGCCAAGATCTAGGGGCCCAAGAGACCCAGTACTTC. Residues: CASSQDLGAQETQYF.

The chain is built from TRBV7-2 and TRBJ2-5; D is possibly TRBD1 (7 bases). Germline V gene data show CDR1 as SGHTA and CDR2 as FQGNSA. The V and J ends lost 3 bases and 4 bases respectively, with 18 bases between them. The CDR3 extends over 16 amino acids. The DNA for the CDR3 is TGTGCCAGCAGCTTGTGGGACCGACAGGGAGGAGAGACCCAGTACTTC. It translates to CASSLWDRQGGETQYF.

The chain has TRBV28 and TRBJ2-7, with 9 bases that match TRBD1. V shed 8 bases and J 0 bases; nucleotides not matched to a gene: 8. CDR1 and CDR2 from the germline V gene are MDHEN and SYDVKM. The CDR3 totals 15 residues. CDR3 DNA: TGTGCCAGCGGTCGCGGGACAGGGCTCTCCTACGAGCAGTACTTC. This codes for CASGRGTGLSYEQYF.

V usage is TRBV7-6 and J usage is TRBJ2-7; 13 bases are shared with TRBD2. This CDR3 comprises 17 residues. V was pared by 4 bases and J by 6 bases, with 12 bases of the junction left unmatched. CDR1 and CDR2 (germline): SGHVS, FNYEAQ. The CDR3 region has the DNA TGTGCCAGCAGCTCTCTTGTGGGACTAGCGGGACCGCGCGAGCAGTACTTC. This translates into CASSSLVGLAGPREQYF.

The chain carries TRBV7-2 and TRBJ2-2; 9 bases agree with TRBD1. With V trimmed by 5 bases and J by 2 bases, 12 bases remained unmatched. CDR1 SGHTA and CDR2 FQGNSA come from the germline V gene. The CDR3 covers 18 residues. CDR3 bases: TGTGCCAGCAGCGGCCGTTCCGGGACAGGGCCAAACACCGGGGAGCTGTTTTTT. This encodes CASSGRSGTGPNTGELFF. Full variable domain (missing parts from reference TRBV7-2 and TRBJ2-2): GAGVSQSPSNKVTEKGKDVELRCDPISGHTALYWYRQSLGQGLEFLIYFQGNSAPDKSGLPSDRFSAERTGGSVSTLTIQRTQQEDSAVYLCASSGRSGTGPNTGELFFGEGSRLTVL.

V usage is TRBV4-1 and J usage is TRBJ1-4, with D tentatively TRBD1 (6 bases). Per germline, CDR1 MGHRA and CDR2 YSYEKL. V was shortened by 0 bases and J by 8 bases, with 13 bases between the two germline ends. This CDR3 has 15 amino acids. The CDR3 reads CASSQDAGTNEKLFF. The CDR3, as DNA: TGCGCCAGCAGCCAAGACGCCGGGACAAACGAAAAACTGTTTTTT.

The chain recombines TRBV5-6 with TRBJ2-3, with 11 bases fitting TRBD2. V dropped 4 bases and J dropped 7; count of bases not matched to a gene: 14. Looked up from germline, CDR1 is SGHDT and CDR2 is YYEEEE. The CDR3 covers 17 residues. The CDR3, as DNA: TGTGCCAGCAGCCGCCTACTAGCGGGAGATGCGCGGAATACGCAGTATTTT. Translation: CASSRLLAGDARNTQYF.

The J gene is TRBJ2-1, the V gene TRBV21-1; TRBD1 was called by the table and not checked on the DNA. TRBV21-1 is a listed pseudogene. The CDR3 extends over 13 amino acids. Here the CDR3 DNA reads TGTGCCAACCCAGACAGGGACTACAATGAGCAGTTCTTC. Translated, it gives CANPDRDYNEQFF.

The chain carries TRBV5-4 and TRBJ2-7; the D gene is possibly TRBD2 (6 bases). CDR1 is SGHNT and CDR2 is YYREEE in the germline V gene (reference sequence). V lost 1 base and J lost 4, with 9 bases in between. The CDR3 loop spans 13 amino acids. CDR3 in DNA: TGTGCCAGCAGCTTGTCTAGCGCTTACGAGCAGTACTTC. Translation: CASSLSSAYEQYF. The variable domain in full, with the rest retrieved from reference TRBV5-4 and TRBJ2-7, is ETGVTQSPTHLIKTRGQQVTLRCSSQSGHNTVSWYQQALGQGPQFIFQYYREEENGRGNFPPRFSGLQFPNYSSELNVNALELDDSALYLCASSLSSAYEQYFGPGTRLTVT.

The J gene is TRBJ2-1, the V gene TRBV5-1; TRBD2 matches 8 bases. The germline CDR1 and CDR2 sequences are SGHRS and YFSETQ. The CDR3 contains 16 residues. Trimming at V came to 0 bases and at J to 4 bases, leaving 6 bases not matched to a gene. The CDR3 is CASSLVPSGSYNEQFF. The CDR3 DNA reads as TGCGCCAGCAGCTTGGTGCCTAGCGGGTCATACAATGAGCAGTTCTTC.

To note about this clone: A read error may produce the germline difference seen at one junction end. This sample also contains other DNA sequences that code for the same CDR3. The rearrangement joins TRBV3-1 (or the pseudogene TRBV3-2) to TRBJ1-6, with TRBD1 identical over 9 bases. Germline V gives CDR1 LGHDT, CDR2 YNNKEL (reference sequence). The CDR3 is 15 amino acids. The CDR3 here is CASSPTGGHNSPLHF. The CDR3 coding sequence is TGTGCCAGCAGCCCCACAGGGGGCCATAACTCACCCCTCCACTTT.

The rearrangement joins TRBV28 to TRBJ2-7, with TRBD1 matching 8 bases. Germline CDR1 MDHEN, CDR2 SYDVKM. V dropped 6 bases and J dropped 6; count of bases not matched to a gene: 13. The CDR3 contains 15 residues. CDR3 nucleotides: TGTGCCAGCAGCACAGCTGTGGACAGGGATCGCGAGCAGTACTTC. As protein: CASSTAVDRDREQYF.

This chain links TRBV2 with TRBJ2-2; a possible D gene is TRBD1 (6 bases). V was cut by 6 bases and J by 5 bases, with 19 bases left in between. Germline V gene lookup returns CDR1 SNHLY and CDR2 FYNNEI. CDR3 size: 16 residues. CDR3 sequence: CASRAGAGSRTGELFF. Written as DNA, the CDR3 is TGTGCCAGCAGGGCAGGGGCAGGGTCGAGGACCGGGGAGCTGTTTTTT.

The chain uses TRBV5-1 and TRBJ2-7, with D perhaps TRBD1 (6 bases). The V and J ends lost 7 bases and 4 bases respectively, with 12 bases between them. This CDR3 has 12 amino acids. Germline CDR1 and CDR2: SGHRS and YFSETQ. CDR3 in amino acids: CASHRERYEQYF. The CDR3 DNA follows: TGCGCCAGCCACAGGGAGAGATACGAGCAGTACTTC.

This clone has just a few counts. The rearrangement links TRBV7-9 to TRBJ2-1, with 10 nucleotides matching TRBD2. Germline V lookup: CDR1 SEHNR, CDR2 FQNEAQ (reference sequence). This CDR3 spans 16 amino acids. After removal of 4 bases from V and 9 bases from J, the junction contained 12 bases not matched to a gene. CDR3 DNA: TGTGCCAGCAGCTCATACTCCGGGACTAGCGATGTTGAGCAGTTCTTC. The encoded protein is CASSSYSGTSDVEQFF.